The T cell receptor beta chain under discussion was sequenced for a study of radiotherapy plus CTLA-4 blockade in lung cancer. With 0 bases clipped from V and 4 bases from J, the junction kept 1 base outside the gene matches. This CDR3 has 16 amino acids. CDR1 SGHTA and CDR2 FQGNSA come from the germline V gene. Some clones are missing from TCRdb's copy, which holds only in-frame ones; the method was immunoSEQ multiplex PCR. The sample comprises tens of thousands of clones, 77% of which are singletons, and 3% to 4% rests with the top ten. This TCR derives from a human donor with non-small cell lung cancer who had a partial response to radiotherapy plus ipilimumab. The sample in question was peripheral blood, obtained from a patient treated with radiotherapy plus ipilimumab. V usage is TRBV7-2 and J usage is TRBJ2-1; the match to TRBD2 covers 12 bases. CDR3 nucleotide sequence: TGTGCCAGCAGCTTAGCGCTAGCGGGGGGGTACAATGAGCAGTTCTTC. Translation: CASSLALAGGYNEQFF.